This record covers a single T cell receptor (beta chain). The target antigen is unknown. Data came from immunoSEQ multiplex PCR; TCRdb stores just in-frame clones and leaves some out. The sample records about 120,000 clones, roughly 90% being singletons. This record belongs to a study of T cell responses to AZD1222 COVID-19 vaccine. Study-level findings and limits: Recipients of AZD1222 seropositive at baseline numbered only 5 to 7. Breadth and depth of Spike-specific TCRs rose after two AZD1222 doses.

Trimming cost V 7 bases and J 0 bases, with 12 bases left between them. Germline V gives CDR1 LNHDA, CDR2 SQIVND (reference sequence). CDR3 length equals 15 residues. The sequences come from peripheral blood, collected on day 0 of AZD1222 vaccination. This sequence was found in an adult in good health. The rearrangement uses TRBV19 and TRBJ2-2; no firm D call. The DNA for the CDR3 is TGTGCCAGTACCCCCCCCGGATCGAACACCGGGGAGCTGTTTTTT. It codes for CASTPPGSNTGELFF. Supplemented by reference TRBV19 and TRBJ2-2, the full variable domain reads DGGITQSPKYLFRKEGQNVTLSCEQNLNHDAMYWYRQDPGQGLRLIYYSQIVNDFQKGDIAEGYSVSREKKESFPLTVTSAQKNPTAFYLCASTPPGSNTGELFFGEGSRLTVL.